This T cell receptor (beta chain) stems from a study of control samples from healthy donors and cancer patients. Profiled with immunoSEQ multiplex PCR; TCRdb holds only in-frame clones, not every one. The table shows about 180,000 clones, with more than 90% occurring only once. The CDR3 consists of 11 residues. Trimming pared 8 bases from V and 4 bases from J, leaving 9 bases between. CDR1 and CDR2 (germline): LGHDT, YNNKEL (reference sequence). The chain recombines TRBV3-1 (or the pseudogene TRBV3-2) with TRBJ2-7, with D unresolved. Sequenced input: blood. The sequence came from a man aged 25 to 45 in good health. The CDR3 sequence: CASGHPYEQYF. The CDR3 DNA is TGTGCCAGCGGGCACCCATACGAGCAGTACTTC.